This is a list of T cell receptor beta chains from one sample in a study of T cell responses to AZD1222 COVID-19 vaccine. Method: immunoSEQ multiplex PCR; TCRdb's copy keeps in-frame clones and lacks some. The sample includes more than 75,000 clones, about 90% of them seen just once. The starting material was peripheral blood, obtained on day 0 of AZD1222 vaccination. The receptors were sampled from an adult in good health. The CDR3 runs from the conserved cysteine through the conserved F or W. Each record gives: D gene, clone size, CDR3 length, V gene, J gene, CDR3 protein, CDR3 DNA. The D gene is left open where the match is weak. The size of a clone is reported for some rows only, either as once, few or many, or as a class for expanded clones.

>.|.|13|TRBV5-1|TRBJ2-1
CASQQTSYNEQFF
TGCGCCAGCCAGCAGACCTCCTACAATGAGCAGTTCTTC
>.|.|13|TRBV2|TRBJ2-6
CASSFSGANVLTF
TGTGCCAGCAGTTTTTCTGGGGCCAACGTCCTGACTTTC
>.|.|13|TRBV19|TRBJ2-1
CASSTGVANEQFF
TGTGCCAGTAGTACAGGGGTGGCCAATGAGCAGTTCTTC
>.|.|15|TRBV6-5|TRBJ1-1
CASNPSGAQRPEAFF
TGTGCCAGCAACCCTTCGGGAGCACAGCGTCCTGAAGCTTTCTTT
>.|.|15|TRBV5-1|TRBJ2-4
CASSLDGTAKNIQYF
TGCGCCAGCAGCTTGGACGGTACAGCCAAAAACATTCAGTACTTC
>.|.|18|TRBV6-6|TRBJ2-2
CASSLPAGAGSGTGELFF
TGTGCCAGCAGTCTACCGGCGGGCGCAGGCTCCGGCACCGGGGAGCTGTTTTTT
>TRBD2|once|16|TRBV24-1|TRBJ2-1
CATSDSASGSYNEQFF
TGTGCCACCAGTGATTCGGCTAGCGGGAGCTACAATGAGCAGTTCTTC
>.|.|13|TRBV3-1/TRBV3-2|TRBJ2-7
CASSQGANDEQYF
TGTGCCAGCAGCCAAGGGGCCAACGACGAGCAGTACTTC
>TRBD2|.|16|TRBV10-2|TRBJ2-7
CASSALGLAIGAEQYF
TGCGCCAGCAGTGCCCTGGGACTAGCGATAGGGGCCGAGCAGTACTTC
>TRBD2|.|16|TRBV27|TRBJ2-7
CASSFGLAGLVYEQYF
TGTGCCAGCAGTTTTGGTCTAGCGGGATTAGTTTACGAGCAGTACTTC
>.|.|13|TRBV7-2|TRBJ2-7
CASSPREPYEQYF
TGTGCCAGCAGCCCCCGGGAGCCCTACGAGCAGTACTTC
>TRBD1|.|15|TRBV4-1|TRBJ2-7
CASSQIRDSTYEQYF
TGCGCCAGCAGCCAAATTAGGGACAGCACCTACGAGCAGTACTTC
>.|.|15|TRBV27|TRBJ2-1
CASSPRVALYNEQFF
TGTGCCAGCAGTCCTCGGGTAGCGCTCTACAATGAGCAGTTCTTC
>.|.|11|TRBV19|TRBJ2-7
CASLPPGEQYF
TGTGCCAGTCTCCCTCCCGGCGAGCAGTACTTC
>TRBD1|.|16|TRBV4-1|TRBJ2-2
CASSKVPGQDTGELFF
TGCGCCAGCAGCAAAGTACCGGGACAGGACACCGGGGAGCTGTTTTTT
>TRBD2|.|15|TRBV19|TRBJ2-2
CASSTSGRADGELFF
TGTGCCAGTAGTACTAGCGGGAGGGCCGACGGGGAGCTGTTTTTT
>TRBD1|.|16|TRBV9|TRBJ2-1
CASSLLTGGFYNEQFF
TGTGCCAGCAGCTTATTGACAGGGGGCTTCTACAATGAGCAGTTCTTC
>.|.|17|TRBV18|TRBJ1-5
CASSPTGHPLANQPQHF
TGTGCCAGCTCACCGACGGGACACCCCTTAGCAAATCAGCCCCAGCATTTT
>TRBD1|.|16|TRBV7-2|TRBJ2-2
CASSLLGTGNTGELFF
TGTGCCAGCAGCTTATTAGGGACAGGAAACACCGGGGAGCTGTTTTTT
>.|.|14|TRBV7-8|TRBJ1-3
CASRPVATGNTIYF
TGTGCCAGCAGACCCGTGGCGACTGGAAACACCATATATTTT
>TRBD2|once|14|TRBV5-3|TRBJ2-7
CARSFWTSSYEQYF
TGTGCCAGAAGCTTTTGGACTAGCTCCTACGAGCAGTACTTC
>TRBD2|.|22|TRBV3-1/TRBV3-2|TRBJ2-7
CASSQEDGVTSGRPYRSYEQYF
TGTGCCAGCAGCCAAGAGGATGGGGTGACTAGCGGGAGGCCCTATCGCTCCTACGAGCAGTACTTC
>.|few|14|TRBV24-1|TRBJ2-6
CATLDPSGANVLTF
TGTGCCACTCTTGACCCCTCTGGGGCCAACGTCCTGACTTTC
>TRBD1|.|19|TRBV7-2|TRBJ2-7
CASSSPTLASGQGYYEQYF
TGTGCCAGCAGCTCTCCGACCCTAGCTTCAGGACAGGGATACTACGAGCAGTACTTC
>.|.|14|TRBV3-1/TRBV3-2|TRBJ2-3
CASSQNEGIDTQYF
TGTGCCAGCAGCCAAAACGAGGGGATCGATACGCAGTATTTT
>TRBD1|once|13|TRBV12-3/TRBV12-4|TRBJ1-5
CASDRGTNQPQHF
TGTGCCAGCGACAGGGGCACAAATCAGCCCCAGCATTTT
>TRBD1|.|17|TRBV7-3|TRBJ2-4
CASSLNGGQGKKNIQYF
TGTGCCAGCAGCTTAAATGGTGGACAGGGGAAGAAAAACATTCAGTACTTC
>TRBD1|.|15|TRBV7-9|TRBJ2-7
CASEQHGTGSHEQYF
TGTGCCAGCGAGCAACACGGGACAGGGAGCCACGAGCAGTACTTC
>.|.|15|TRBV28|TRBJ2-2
CASSLMAGLPGELFF
TGTGCCAGCAGTTTAATGGCAGGTCTTCCCGGGGAGCTGTTTTTT
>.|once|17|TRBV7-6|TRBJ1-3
CASSLAPPQGSGNTIYF
TGTGCCAGCAGCTTAGCGCCACCCCAAGGCTCTGGAAACACCATATATTTT
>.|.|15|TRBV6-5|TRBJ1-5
CASSYSQGADQPQHF
TGTGCCAGCAGTTACTCTCAGGGTGCCGATCAGCCCCAGCATTTT
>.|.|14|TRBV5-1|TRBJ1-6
CASSLVDGNSPLHF
TGCGCCAGCAGCTTAGTAGACGGAAATTCACCCCTCCACTTT
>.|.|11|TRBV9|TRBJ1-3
CASSGGNTIYF
TGTGCCAGCAGCGGGGGGAACACCATATATTTT
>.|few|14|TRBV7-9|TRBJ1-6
CASSLGRQDSPLHF
TGTGCCAGCAGCTTAGGGCGGCAGGATTCACCCCTCCACTTT
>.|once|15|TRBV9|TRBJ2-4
CASSVAGEGPDIQYF
TGTGCCAGCAGCGTAGCGGGAGAGGGTCCAGACATTCAGTACTTC
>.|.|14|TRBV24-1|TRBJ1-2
CATSDSRGYYGYTF
TGTGCCACCAGTGACTCCCGGGGTTACTATGGCTACACCTTC
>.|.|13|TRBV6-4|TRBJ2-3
CASSDGRVDTQYF
TGTGCCAGCAGTGACGGCCGGGTGGATACGCAGTATTTT
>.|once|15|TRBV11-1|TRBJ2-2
CASSTRGVNTGELFF
TGTGCCAGCAGCACCCGAGGGGTGAACACCGGGGAGCTGTTTTTT
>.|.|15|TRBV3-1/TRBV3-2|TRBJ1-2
CASSYNSGGNYGYTF
TGTGCCAGCAGCTACAACTCGGGGGGGAACTATGGCTACACCTTC
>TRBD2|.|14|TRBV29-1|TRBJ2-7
CSVLPTGLAYEQYF
TGCAGCGTGCTCCCAACGGGACTAGCGTACGAGCAGTACTTC
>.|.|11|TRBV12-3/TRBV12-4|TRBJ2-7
CASSWGDEQYF
TGTGCCAGCAGTTGGGGCGACGAGCAGTACTTC